This T cell receptor beta chain originates from a study of T cell responses to AZD1222 COVID-19 vaccine. Study conclusions and caveats: Only after the peak T cell response were repertoires sampled. The donor group comprised mostly white British people and more females; the analysis possibly underestimated clonal diversity. Two AZD1222 administrations were followed by greater Spike-specific TCR breadth and depth. Spike was spanned by vaccine-associated CD4 TCRs, with dominance at 160-218 and 743-854.

This clone is a singleton in its sample. Its antigen remains unknown. Profiled with immunoSEQ multiplex PCR; TCRdb holds only in-frame clones, not every one. In the table there are roughly 90,000 clones, over 80% of which are singletons. Germline-derived CDR1 and CDR2 are KGHSH and LQKENI. Deletions cut 3 bases from V and 0 bases from J, with 15 bases between. This CDR3 comprises 17 residues. This clonotype was obtained from an adult in good health. Sequencing was performed on peripheral blood, taken on day 0 of MenACWY control vaccination. This chain links TRBV18 with TRBJ1-3; D is ambiguous. The CDR3 region has the DNA TGTGCCAGCTCACCTTTTGATGGCACCTCCTCTGGAAACACCATATATTTT. Its translation: CASSPFDGTSSGNTIYF.